This T cell receptor (beta chain) was recovered during a study of blood T cell repertoires in COVID-19. The table came from immunoSEQ multiplex PCR; TCRdb's copy has only in-frame clones and leaves some out. The sample includes approximately 280,000 clones, 85% of them seen just once. The V end lost 5 bases, the J end lost 2 bases, and 12 bases lay between the germline ends. Germline lookup yields CDR1 LNHDA and CDR2 SQIVND (reference sequence). CDR3 length: 15 residues. The TCR sequence derives from a woman aged 45-59 years who had recovered from COVID-19. This chain links TRBV19 with TRBJ1-4; D perhaps matches TRBD1 (6 bases). The sequencing input was PBMCs or T cells enriched from blood (not recorded which). This CDR3 reads CASSLNRETNEKLFF. CDR3 in DNA: TGTGCCAGTAGTCTTAACAGGGAGACTAATGAAAAACTGTTTTTT. Together with reference TRBV19 and TRBJ1-4, the CDR3 gives the full variable domain: DGGITQSPKYLFRKEGQNVTLSCEQNLNHDAMYWYRQDPGQGLRLIYYSQIVNDFQKGDIAEGYSVSREKKESFPLTVTSAQKNPTAFYLCASSLNRETNEKLFFGSGTQLSVL.